A single sample is the source of the 27 T cell receptor beta chains below, sequenced in a study of T cells in Graves' hyperthyroidism and ophthalmopathy. RNA transcripts gave rise to amplified TCR beta CDR3 regions. First-round RT-PCR targeting the TCR CDR3 was performed with the HTBI primer set. TCRdb analysed the multiplex PCR reads with MiXCR anew, one entry per CDR3 protein. This sample carries 490,000 or so distinct CDR3 sequences, 15% to 20% of them seen once, and the ten largest clones take around 32%. Sequencing was carried out using blood. The receptors stem from a woman aged 25 to 39 with Graves' ophthalmopathy.

This clonotype was counted a few times. The V call is TRBV20-1, the J call TRBJ1-6, with D possibly matching TRBD1 (6 bases). Germline V lookup: CDR1 DFQATT, CDR2 SNEGSKA (reference sequence). Trimming took off 7 bases at V and 4 bases at J, with 17 bases between the two ends. The CDR3 has 15 residues. This CDR3 is CSVYQGRAYNSPLHF. Written as DNA, the CDR3 is TGCAGTGTATACCAGGGGCGTGCGTATAATTCACCCCTCCACTTT.

To note about this clonotype: A much larger clone lies a single base off, so this may be a read error. This sequence joins TRBV7-2 and TRBJ2-5; weak D call: TRBD1 (6 bases). V was trimmed by 1 base and J by 2 bases, leaving 11 bases between them. The CDR3 covers 15 residues. CDR1 is SGHTA, CDR2 FQGNSA, per germline. Written as DNA, the CDR3 is TGTACCAGCAGCTTAGTTGTGGACAGTCAAGAGACCCAGTACTTC. Its protein is CTSSLVVDSQETQYF. Based on the CDR3 plus reference TRBV7-2 and TRBJ2-5, the full variable domain is GAGVSQSPSNKVTEKGKDVELRCDPISGHTALYWYRQSLGQGLEFLIYFQGNSAPDKSGLPSDRFSAERTGGSVSTLTIQRTQQEDSAVYLCTSSLVVDSQETQYFGPGTRLLVL.

This clonotype appeared many times. The chain couples TRBV20-1 to TRBJ2-7; D is unresolved. Germline assignment: CDR1 DFQATT and CDR2 SNEGSKA (reference sequence). The length of the CDR3 is 13 residues. Trimming took 4 bases from V and 0 from J, leaving 10 bases between them. The CDR3: CSAIQVSSYEQYF. CDR3 bases: TGCAGTGCTATTCAGGTCAGCTCCTACGAGCAGTACTTC.

This clonotype was counted between two and nine times. The CDR3 region has the DNA TGTGCCAGTAGTCCCCGTAGTAGCGGGAGCGCAAGCTACGAGCAGTACTTC. Its protein is CASSPRSSGSASYEQYF. This chain connects TRBV19 to TRBJ2-7, with 9 bases fitting TRBD2. Germline V lookup: CDR1 LNHDA, CDR2 SQIVND (reference sequence). The CDR3 has 17 amino acids. Trimming removed 5 bases from V and 3 bases from J; junction bases left unmatched: 14.

The chain carries TRBV15 and TRBJ2-1; TRBD2 aligns across 9 bases. The germline V gene encodes CDR1 LNHNV and CDR2 YYDKDF (reference sequence). This CDR3 has 15 residues. Trimming took 3 bases from V and 6 from J; bases not matched to a gene: 6. CDR3: CATSSLGGRANEQFF. Here the CDR3 DNA reads TGTGCCACCAGCAGCTTGGGCGGGAGGGCCAATGAGCAGTTCTTC.

This clonotype was counted ten times or more. V gene TRBV7-9 combines with J gene TRBJ2-1; 13 nucleotides line up with TRBD2. Germline V gene data show CDR1 as SEHNR and CDR2 as FQNEAQ (reference sequence). The ends lost 5 bases at V and 7 bases at J; junction bases unmatched: 5. This CDR3 comprises 15 residues. The CDR3 region is CASSQLAGGLNEQFF. The CDR3 nucleotides read TGTGCCAGCAGCCAACTAGCGGGAGGGCTAAATGAGCAGTTCTTC.

This clonotype was found many times. The junction departs from the called germline gene at one end, perhaps through a read error. The V call is TRBV4-3, the J call TRBJ1-5; no clear D gene. Germline V lookup: CDR1 LGHNA, CDR2 YSLEER. The length of the CDR3 is 13 residues. The CDR3: CASSQGGNQPQHF. The CDR3 nucleotides are TGTGCCAGCAGTCAAGGTGGCAATCAGCCCCAGCATTTT.

The chain has TRBV29-1 and TRBJ2-6; D is perhaps TRBD2 (5 bases). The germline CDR1 and CDR2 sequences are SQVTM and ANQGSEA. The CDR3 is 18 residues long. V was pared by 2 bases and J by 4 bases, with 21 bases between. This CDR3 is CSVEMSGLADSGANVLTF. The CDR3, as DNA: TGCAGCGTTGAAATGAGTGGTTTGGCGGACTCGGGGGCCAACGTCCTGACTTTC. The full variable domain, rest sourced from reference TRBV29-1 and TRBJ2-6, is SAVISQKPSRDICQRGTSLTIQCQVDSQVTMMFWYRQQPGQSLTLIATANQGSEATYESGFVIDKFPISRPNLTFSTLTVSNMSPEDSSIYLCSVEMSGLADSGANVLTFGAGSRLTVL.

The chain has TRBV29-1 and TRBJ2-3; the match to TRBD2 covers 10 bases. The CDR3 extends over 14 amino acids. V lost 4 bases to trimming and J lost 4 bases; unmatched junction nucleotides: 5. From germline, CDR1 is SQVTM and CDR2 ANQGSEA. The CDR3 spells CSVALAGDADTQYF. CDR3 nucleotide sequence: TGCAGCGTTGCTCTAGCGGGAGACGCAGATACGCAGTATTTT.

This clonotype was detected ten times or more. The V and J genes are TRBV12-3 or TRBV12-4 and TRBJ1-2; 9 positions match TRBD1. V lost 5 bases, J lost 13 bases, and 5 bases stayed unmatched. The CDR3 has 11 residues. The CDR3 DNA follows: TGTGCCAGCAGTCGGGGACAGGGAGGCACCTTC. Translating it yields CASSRGQGGTF.

The rearrangement joins TRBV20-1 to TRBJ2-7, with D tentatively TRBD2 (5 bases). There are 15 residues in the CDR3. The V end lost 7 bases, the J end lost 0 bases, and 19 bases lay between the germline ends. CDR1 DFQATT and CDR2 SNEGSKA come from the germline V gene (reference sequence). Here the CDR3 reads CSGGSLAVASYEQYF. CDR3 coding DNA: TGCAGTGGAGGCTCCCTAGCCGTCGCCTCCTACGAGCAGTACTTC.

This clonotype was recorded at least ten times. The chain links TRBV9 to TRBJ2-5; D not certain. The CDR3 totals 14 residues. Trimming pared 2 bases from V and 2 bases from J, leaving 10 bases between. Germline CDR1 reads SGDLS; CDR2 reads YYNGEE. The chain's CDR3 is CASSVGERQETQYF. The CDR3 nucleotides are TGTGCCAGCAGCGTTGGTGAACGGCAAGAGACCCAGTACTTC.

The sample holds a few counts of this clonotype. J is TRBJ2-2 and V is TRBV27; 11 bases align to TRBD1. This CDR3 has 17 residues. V gave up 5 bases and J gave up 3 bases; unmatched junction bases: 8. Germline values: CDR1 MNHEY, CDR2 SMNVEV (reference sequence). The CDR3 reads CASSPPPGQGDTGELFF. Here the CDR3 DNA reads TGTGCCAGCAGTCCCCCACCGGGACAGGGGGACACCGGGGAGCTGTTTTTT.

This clonotype was recorded many times. This rearrangement joins TRBV28 to TRBJ2-5; D is possibly TRBD1 (6 bases). CDR3 length: 18 residues. Germline V gene lookup returns CDR1 MDHEN and CDR2 SYDVKM. The V and J ends lost 1 base and 0 bases respectively, with 18 bases between them. The CDR3: CASSLSNFRDTYQETQYF. CDR3 DNA sequence: TGTGCCAGCAGTTTATCGAATTTCCGGGACACCTACCAAGAGACCCAGTACTTC.

The V gene is TRBV30, the J gene TRBJ1-5; a possible D gene is TRBD1 (5 bases). Germline CDR1 is GTSNPN and CDR2 is SVGIG (reference sequence). The ends were cut back, 3 bases at V and 6 bases at J, with 12 bases in the middle. The CDR3 spans 13 residues. CDR3 residues: CAWSSGSFQPQHF. The CDR3 DNA follows: TGTGCCTGGAGCTCAGGGAGCTTTCAGCCCCAGCATTTT.

This clonotype was detected ten times or more. J is TRBJ2-3 and V is TRBV29-1; 8 bases are a match to TRBD2. Unmatched junction bases numbered 3, after V lost 3 bases and J lost 4 bases. CDR3 length: 13 amino acids. Germline values: CDR1 SQVTM, CDR2 ANQGSEA. CDR3 region: CSVDGRDPDTQYF. Here the CDR3 DNA reads TGCAGCGTTGACGGGAGGGACCCAGATACGCAGTATTTT.

This clonotype was found once. V is TRBV29-1 and J is TRBJ2-7; no clear D. Germline V lookup: CDR1 SQVTM, CDR2 ANQGSEA. With 0 bases removed from V and 5 bases from J, the gap between germline ends came to 8 bases. The CDR3 is made up of 12 amino acids. The CDR3 DNA reads as TGCAGCGTTGAAGATGTAGGGAACGAGCAGTACTTC. Amino acids: CSVEDVGNEQYF.

The chain couples TRBV20-1 to TRBJ1-2; D gene uncertain. This CDR3 contains 14 residues. Trimming removed 0 bases at V and 3 bases at J, with 11 bases between. Germline V gene data show CDR1 as DFQATT and CDR2 as SNEGSKA (reference sequence). CDR3: CSARDGTADYGYTF. In DNA, the CDR3 is TGCAGTGCTAGAGATGGTACAGCCGACTATGGCTACACCTTC.

This clonotype appeared many times. The chain carries TRBV28 and TRBJ2-5; D is unclear. The germline V and J ends were trimmed by 2 bases and 1 base, with 8 bases remaining between them. This CDR3 is built from 14 residues. Looked up from germline, CDR1 is MDHEN and CDR2 is SYDVKM. CDR3 DNA sequence: TGTGCCAGCAGTTTAACAGTTTTCCAAGAGACCCAGTACTTC. Protein: CASSLTVFQETQYF.

This clonotype has ten or more counts. This chain connects TRBV2 to TRBJ1-6; the match to TRBD1 covers 9 bases. V lost 0 bases to trimming and J lost 7 bases; unmatched junction nucleotides: 7. The CDR3 spans 17 residues. Germline-derived CDR1 and CDR2 are SNHLY and FYNNEI. This CDR3 is CASSEALRDRANSPLHF. The CDR3 bases are TGTGCCAGCAGTGAAGCGCTTCGGGACAGGGCAAATTCACCCCTCCACTTT.

The V and J genes are TRBV4-3 and TRBJ2-4, with D maybe TRBD2 (5 bases). CDR1 and CDR2 from the germline V gene are LGHNA and YSLEER. V was cut by 0 bases and J by 0 bases, with 9 bases left in between. This CDR3 has 16 residues. This CDR3 reads CASSQDLGVAKNIQYF. The CDR3 region has the DNA TGCGCCAGCAGCCAAGATTTGGGAGTAGCCAAAAACATTCAGTACTTC.

This clonotype occurred many times. V is TRBV20-1 and J is TRBJ2-3, with a weak D call TRBD2 (7 bases). The length of the CDR3 is 15 residues. CDR1 and CDR2 from the germline V gene are DFQATT and SNEGSKA (reference sequence). Trimming removed 3 bases at V and 7 bases at J, with 20 bases between. This chain's CDR3 is CSASTPLGGLNTQYF. CDR3 bases: TGCAGTGCTAGTACCCCTTTGGGGGGGCTGAATACGCAGTATTTT.

The V gene is TRBV5-1, the J gene TRBJ2-2, with D maybe TRBD1 (6 bases). Trimming cost V 6 bases and J 6 bases, with 21 bases left between them. The CDR3 is 16 amino acids. The germline gives CDR1 SGHRS, CDR2 YFSETQ. CDR3 sequence reads: CASTRSTGSGPGELFF. Here the CDR3 DNA reads TGCGCCAGCACGCGTTCAACAGGGAGCGGTCCCGGGGAGCTGTTTTTT.

This clonotype appeared a few times. The chain has TRBV20-1 and TRBJ2-4; D uncertain. The CDR3 consists of 13 residues. V was shortened by 1 base and J by 2 bases, with 6 bases between the two germline ends. Germline V gene data show CDR1 as DFQATT and CDR2 as SNEGSKA (reference sequence). The CDR3 region is CSARVAPKNIQYF. As DNA, the CDR3 is TGCAGTGCTAGAGTGGCTCCCAAAAACATTCAGTACTTC.

J is TRBJ2-1 and V is TRBV5-8, with 7 bases identical to TRBD2. V trimming: 3 bases; J trimming: 8 bases; junction bases outside the gene matches: 11. This CDR3 contains 15 residues. Per the germline V gene, CDR1 is SGHTS and CDR2 is YDEGEE. DNA for the CDR3: TGTGCCAGCAGCTCTAAGCGGGAAAGTCGTCATGAGCAGTTCTTC. This translates into CASSSKRESRHEQFF.

Many counts were recorded for this clonotype. The rearrangement links TRBV20-1 to TRBJ2-5, with 7 bases identical to TRBD1. The CDR3 runs to 15 residues. The trim removed 4 bases at V and 5 bases at J, leaving 13 bases unmatched. CDR1 and CDR2 from the germline V gene are DFQATT and SNEGSKA (reference sequence). DNA for the CDR3: TGCAGTGCTAAGACCAAGACAGGGCTATTGGAGACCCAGTACTTC. Amino acids: CSAKTKTGLLETQYF.

Comments on this clonotype: Possible read error: a much larger clone is one base away. V usage is TRBV7-2 and J usage is TRBJ2-3; perhaps D is TRBD1 or TRBD2 (6 bases each). This CDR3 comprises 14 residues. Germline V gene sequence: CDR1 SGHTA, CDR2 FQGNSA. CDR3 residues: CVSSPRGRADTQYF. CDR3 nucleotide sequence: TGTGTCAGCAGCCCCCGGGGGCGGGCAGATACGCAGTATTTT.